This T cell receptor (beta chain) was recorded in a study of shared clonotypes between healthy human individuals. Findings and limits, study-wide: What naive subsets generally showed was a larger estimated richness than memory subsets showed.

The CDR3 covers 16 residues. The ends lost 0 bases at V and 5 bases at J; junction bases unmatched: 5. Germline values: CDR1 SGHRS, CDR2 YFSETQ. The method was immunoSEQ multiplex PCR; TCRdb's version includes in-frame clones alone and lacks a portion of them. Here the sample spans about a million clones, approximately 80% being singletons. This clone was seen a single time. Its matching antigen is unknown. V gene TRBV5-1 combines with J gene TRBJ1-4; 9 positions match TRBD1. Specimen: memory CD4+ T cells sorted from blood. Subset given: CD45RA-negative fraction. The sequence derives from a man younger than 35 in good health. In DNA form, the CDR3 reads TGCGCCAGCAGCTTGGAGGGACAGGGTCGGAATGAAAAACTGTTTTTT. It encodes CASSLEGQGRNEKLFF. The variable domain in full, completed from reference TRBV5-1 and TRBJ1-4, reads KAGVTQTPRYLIKTRGQQVTLSCSPISGHRSVSWYQQTPGQGLQFLFEYFSETQRNKGNFPGRFSGRQFSNSRSEMNVSTLELGDSALYLCASSLEGQGRNEKLFFGSGTQLSVL.